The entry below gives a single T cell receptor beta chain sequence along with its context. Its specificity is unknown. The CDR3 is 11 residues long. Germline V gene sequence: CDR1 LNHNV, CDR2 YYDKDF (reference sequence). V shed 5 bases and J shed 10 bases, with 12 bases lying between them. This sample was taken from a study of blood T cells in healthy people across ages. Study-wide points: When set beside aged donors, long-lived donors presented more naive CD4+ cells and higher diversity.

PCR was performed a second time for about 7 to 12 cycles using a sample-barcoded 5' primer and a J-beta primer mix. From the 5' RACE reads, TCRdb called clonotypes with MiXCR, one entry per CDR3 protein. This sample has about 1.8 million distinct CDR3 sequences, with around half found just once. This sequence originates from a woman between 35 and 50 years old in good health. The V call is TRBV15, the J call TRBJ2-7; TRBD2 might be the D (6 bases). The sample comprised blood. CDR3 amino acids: CATSAREAQYF. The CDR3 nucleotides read TGTGCCACCAGCGCCAGGGAGGCCCAGTACTTC.